These 11 T cell receptor beta chains share one sample of origin, sequenced in a study of T cells after yellow fever vaccination. TCRdb used MiXCR to reprocess the 5' RACE reads, holding one entry per CDR3 protein. The data contain 80,000 to 100,000 distinct CDR3 sequences, almost 9% of them singletons. The sample was CD8+ T cells not binding an NS4B(214-222) dextramer, sorted from PBMCs, taken less than 16 days after the first yellow fever vaccination. Source of these receptors: a man in his late teens or twenties who received the YFV17D yellow fever vaccine.

This clonotype has ten or more counts. CDR3 DNA: TGCGCCAGCAGCCAACGGGACAGCTCTTTTACCGATGGCTACACCTTC. It codes for CASSQRDSSFTDGYTF. The rearrangement joins TRBV4-1 to TRBJ1-2; 7 bases map to TRBD1. This CDR3 contains 16 residues. Looked up from germline, CDR1 is MGHRA and CDR2 is YSYEKL. V was clipped by 2 bases and J by 6 bases; unmatched bases: 12.

This clonotype was seen at least ten times. The chain has TRBV4-3 and TRBJ2-5, with unresolved D. Germline values: CDR1 LGHNA, CDR2 YSLEER. This CDR3 is 14 amino acids long. Trimming removed 0 bases at V and 1 base at J, with 6 bases between. The CDR3 sequence is CASSQDWGQETQYF. As DNA, the CDR3 is TGCGCCAGCAGCCAAGATTGGGGCCAAGAGACCCAGTACTTC.

This clonotype was picked up a small number of times. At one of its ends the junction is not consistent with the germline gene, which may arise from a read error. The V and J genes are TRBV12-3 or TRBV12-4 and TRBJ2-2; TRBD2 aligns across 9 bases. The CDR3 is 15 amino acids. CDR3 residues: CASSLAGVHTGELFF. The CDR3 DNA follows: TGTGCCAGCAGCTTAGCGGGGGTTCATACCGGGGAGCTGTTTTTT.

The V call is TRBV7-9, the J call TRBJ2-3; 9 bases line up with TRBD2. Germline trimming cut 5 bases from V and 3 bases from J; bases unmatched to any gene: 9. The CDR3 loop spans 16 amino acids. Germline CDR1 reads SEHNR; CDR2 reads FQNEAQ (reference sequence). The DNA for the CDR3 is TGTGCCAGCAGCCCACCCCTAGCGGGGACGACAGATACGCAGTATTTT. Its translation is CASSPPLAGTTDTQYF.

This clonotype has ten or more counts. The gene calls are TRBV5-1 and TRBJ1-5; D possibly corresponds to TRBD1 (6 bases). Trimming removed 2 bases from V and 4 bases from J, with 10 bases in between. The CDR3 loop spans 14 amino acids. CDR1 is SGHRS and CDR2 is YFSETQ in the germline V gene. CDR3 nucleotides: TGCGCCAGCAGCTTTGGCCAGGGGAATCAGCCCCAGCATTTT. It translates to CASSFGQGNQPQHF.

The chain employs TRBV27 and TRBJ2-7; 9 nucleotides align to TRBD1. The CDR3 loop spans 15 amino acids. CDR1 is MNHEY, CDR2 SMNVEV, per germline (reference sequence). V shed 5 bases, J shed 0 bases, and the junction held 5 bases outside the gene matches. CDR3 nucleotides: TGTGCCAGCAGTGTGACAGGGGGAAGCTCCTACGAGCAGTACGTC. Protein product: CASSVTGGSSYEQYV.

The V and J genes are TRBV20-1 and TRBJ2-3, with TRBD1 as a possible D gene (6 bases). There are 17 residues in the CDR3. Between the trimmed V and J ends, which lost 4 bases and 0 bases, there was a span of 20 bases. Looked up from germline, CDR1 is DFQATT and CDR2 is SNEGSKA (reference sequence). CDR3 loop: CSATQPLTGESTDTQYF. DNA of the CDR3: TGCAGTGCTACGCAACCCCTGACAGGAGAAAGCACAGATACGCAGTATTTT.

The V call is TRBV4-1, the J call TRBJ2-2; D gene ambiguous. Between the trimmed V and J ends, which lost 0 bases and 3 bases, there was a span of 11 bases. From germline, CDR1 is MGHRA and CDR2 YSYEKL. The CDR3 runs 16 residues. The CDR3, as DNA: TGCGCCAGCAGCCAAGAAGGACCCGAGGACACCGGGGAGCTGTTTTTT. Protein sequence: CASSQEGPEDTGELFF.

V is TRBV4-1 and J is TRBJ1-1; 7 positions match TRBD1. The junction had 4 bases not matched to a gene; V was cut back by 0 bases and J by 0 bases. Germline V gene data show CDR1 as MGHRA and CDR2 as YSYEKL. The CDR3 consists of 16 residues. CDR3 bases: TGCGCCAGCAGCCAAGAGCGGGGACAGTTGAACACTGAAGCTTTCTTT. The encoded protein is CASSQERGQLNTEAFF.

V usage is TRBV20-1 and J usage is TRBJ1-5, with 8 bases fitting TRBD1. Germline V gene sequence: CDR1 DFQATT, CDR2 SNEGSKA (reference sequence). The V gene end was trimmed by 1 base and the J gene end by 6 bases; junction bases not matched to a gene: 8. The CDR3 extends over 15 amino acids. CDR3 in DNA: TGCAGTGCTAGAGTGTTGGACAGGGTTATTCAGCCCCAGCATTTT. The encoded protein is CSARVLDRVIQPQHF.

This rearrangement joins TRBV27 to TRBJ2-1, with 8 bases aligning to TRBD2. Trimming at V came to 4 bases and at J to 1 base, leaving 3 bases not matched to a gene. Germline V lookup: CDR1 MNHEY, CDR2 SMNVEV (reference sequence). The CDR3 runs to 15 residues. DNA of the CDR3: TGTGCCAGCAGTTGGGGGACTAGGTCCTACAATGAGCAGTTCTTC. Translation gives CASSWGTRSYNEQFF.